One and the same sample provided the 3 T cell receptor beta chains below, sequenced in a study of T cell repertoires in cytomegalovirus infection (dated by TCRdb to the late 2010s). Instrument on record: Illumina HiSeq 1500. TCRdb reprocessed the public reads (quality trimming at Q25 with fastp, clone calling with MiXCR) and kept in-frame beta chains. Each record represents a unique CDR3 protein, reported with the most common genes and DNA among its rows. This sample has 450,000 to 600,000 distinct CDR3 sequences in its table, and about 11% of those were observed once. The ten largest clones capture roughly 10% of the sample. The sequencing input was PBMCs. The receptor source for this set is a human donor in good health (CMV status not recorded). Some clones in this sample may be carry-over from other donors' samples.

This clonotype was observed many times. The chain couples TRBV20-1 to TRBJ1-1, with D possibly being TRBD1 (5 bases). The CDR3 length is 14 residues. Germline values: CDR1 DFQATT, CDR2 SNEGSKA (reference sequence). V shed 0 bases and J shed 7 bases, with 15 bases lying between them. As DNA, the CDR3 is TGCAGTGCTAGAGATTTCAGGGACGCCCTTGAAGCTTTCTTT. Translation gives CSARDFRDALEAFF.

This clonotype was counted many times. The V call is TRBV25-1, the J call TRBJ1-2; 10 positions agree with TRBD1. The J segment lost 5 bases and the V segment lost 7 bases, leaving 7 bases of the junction unmatched. CDR1 is MGHDK, CDR2 SYGVNS, per germline. This CDR3 contains 14 residues. The CDR3 coding sequence is TGTGCCAGCACTCCGGGACAGGGGTCATATGGCTACACCTTC. As protein: CASTPGQGSYGYTF.

This clonotype was seen a handful of times. This chain joins TRBV12-3 or TRBV12-4 and TRBJ1-2; D unclear. V was pared by 7 bases and J by 6 bases, with 21 bases between. The CDR3 has 15 amino acids. The CDR3 protein is CASTPPRQSNHGYTF. In DNA, the CDR3 is TGTGCCAGCACCCCTCCTCGGCAGTCTAATCATGGCTACACCTTC.